This entry lists 28 T cell receptor beta chains sequenced from one sample in a study of T cell repertoires in cytomegalovirus infection. MiXCR, applied by TCRdb to the reads, yields one record per CDR3 protein. The table has around 540,000 distinct CDR3 sequences, 30% to 40% seen once. Their target antigens are unknown. The source material was cultured PBMCs, sampled from culture after CMV antigen stimulation. The receptors shown here come from a human donor in good health (CMV status not recorded). Some clones in this sample may be carry-over from other donors' samples.

In this sample, this clonotype turned up a few times. The chain links TRBV28 to TRBJ1-2, with a weak D call TRBD1 (5 bases). The V gene lost 7 bases and the J gene lost 1 base, with 10 bases spanning the gap. The germline gives CDR1 MDHEN, CDR2 SYDVKM. This CDR3 is built from 13 residues. DNA for the CDR3: TGTGCCAGCACCGACAGATTTAACTATGGCTACACCTTC. Translation gives CASTDRFNYGYTF.

V is TRBV19 and J is TRBJ2-3; 8 bases agree with TRBD1. CDR1 LNHDA and CDR2 SQIVND come from the germline V gene (reference sequence). The length of the CDR3 is 13 residues. V gave up 5 bases and J gave up 6 bases; unmatched junction bases: 4. CDR3 bases: TGTGCCAGTAGTGCAAACAGGGGGGATACGCAGTATTTT. Its protein product is CASSANRGDTQYF.

The CDR3 DNA sequence: TGTGCCAGCAGCCCGGGACAGGGGAGAAGCAATCAGCCCCAGCATTTT. It encodes CASSPGQGRSNQPQHF. The rearrangement links TRBV28 to TRBJ1-5; 10 positions agree with TRBD1. Per the germline V gene, CDR1 is MDHEN and CDR2 is SYDVKM. The CDR3 runs 16 residues. V lost 6 bases, J lost 1 base, and 6 bases stayed unmatched. The full variable domain, rest sourced from reference TRBV28 and TRBJ1-5, is DVKVTQSSRYLVKRTGEKVFLECVQDMDHENMFWYRQDPGLGLRLIYFSYDVKMKEKGDIPEGYSVSREKKERFSLILESASTNQTSMYLCASSPGQGRSNQPQHFGDGTRLSIL.

This clonotype was observed at least ten times. The CDR3 is CASSLGGQASSGANVLTF. CDR3 nucleotide sequence: TGTGCCAGCAGCTTAGGGGGACAAGCCAGCTCTGGGGCCAACGTCCTGACTTTC. The chain combines TRBV7-2 with TRBJ2-6; tentative D call: TRBD1 (6 bases). V dropped 1 base and J dropped 0 bases, with 13 bases sitting between them. The CDR3 runs to 18 residues. Germline CDR1 SGHTA, CDR2 FQGNSA.

This clonotype was counted a few times. The genes are TRBV4-1 and TRBJ2-5, with 7 bases fitting TRBD1. Losses at the gene ends were 4 bases for V and 2 bases for J; bases not matched to a gene: 10. In germline, CDR1 is MGHRA, CDR2 YSYEKL. CDR3 length: 16 amino acids. The CDR3 reads CASSLTGQGVQETQYF. CDR3 sequence (DNA): TGCGCCAGCAGCCTTACAGGGCAGGGGGTACAAGAGACCCAGTACTTC.

The chain joins TRBV29-1 to TRBJ2-3; D could derive from TRBD1 or TRBD2 (5 bases each). Trimming left V 5 bases short and J 6 bases short, with 18 bases between. Germline CDR1 is SQVTM and CDR2 is ANQGSEA. The CDR3 totals 14 residues. This CDR3 is CSVLGTLPRDTQYF. The CDR3 nucleotides read TGCAGCGTTCTCGGGACCCTACCCCGGGATACGCAGTATTTT.

The CDR3 region is CSVVYADEQFF. The CDR3 nucleotides are TGCAGCGTTGTCTATGCGGATGAGCAGTTCTTC. The J gene is TRBJ2-1, the V gene TRBV29-1, with D hard to call. The ends were cut back, 4 bases at V and 8 bases at J, with 9 bases in the middle. Germline V gene sequence: CDR1 SQVTM, CDR2 ANQGSEA. The length of the CDR3 is 11 residues.

This chain connects TRBV9 to TRBJ1-4; D is perhaps TRBD1 (6 bases). The CDR3 covers 18 residues. V lost 4 bases and J lost 2, with 21 bases in between. Germline values: CDR1 SGDLS, CDR2 YYNGEE. This CDR3 reads CASSPTGRGLLTNEKLFF. In DNA, the CDR3 is TGTGCCAGCAGCCCAACGGGCAGGGGTTTATTGACTAATGAAAAACTGTTTTTT.

The chain employs TRBV7-2 and TRBJ1-3, with 8 positions matching TRBD1. CDR1 SGHTA and CDR2 FQGNSA come from the germline V gene. V lost 1 base, J lost 4 bases, and 12 bases stayed unmatched. The CDR3 has 18 residues. The CDR3 nucleotides are TGTGCCAGCAGCTTAGGCCCAACTGGACAGGGTTCAGGAAACACCATATATTTT. This gives the protein CASSLGPTGQGSGNTIYF.

This clonotype was counted many times. This chain links TRBV7-2 with TRBJ2-5; 8 bases are a match to TRBD2. From germline, CDR1 is SGHTA and CDR2 FQGNSA. CDR3 length: 14 amino acids. The trim removed 5 bases at V and 4 bases at J, leaving 6 bases unmatched. The CDR3 is CASSASGSGETQYF. CDR3 DNA: TGTGCCAGCAGCGCGAGCGGGAGTGGAGAGACCCAGTACTTC.

This clonotype was counted only a few times. The V and J genes are TRBV29-1 and TRBJ2-1, with a weak D call TRBD2 (7 bases). Trimming shortened V by 4 bases and J by 7 bases, and 20 bases separated the two germline ends. This CDR3 is built from 15 residues. The germline V gene has CDR1 SQVTM and CDR2 ANQGSEA. CDR3 loop: CSVARGSGTGNEQFF. In DNA, the CDR3 is TGCAGCGTTGCCCGCGGGAGCGGAACAGGGAATGAGCAGTTCTTC.

The chain is built from TRBV6-2 or TRBV6-3 and TRBJ2-7; maybe TRBD1 (6 bases). The ends were cut back, 6 bases at V and 0 bases at J, with 6 bases in the middle. This CDR3 contains 12 residues. CDR1 is MNHEY and CDR2 is SVGEGT in the germline V gene. In DNA form, the CDR3 reads TGTGCCAGCAGGGACAGCTCCTACGAGCAGTACGTC. This gives the protein CASRDSSYEQYV.

This clonotype was detected only a few times. The rearrangement links TRBV4-3 to TRBJ2-5; 7 nucleotides line up with TRBD1. V trimming: 0 bases; J trimming: 5 bases; junction bases outside the gene matches: 6. Germline V gene data show CDR1 as LGHNA and CDR2 as YSLEER. This CDR3 spans 15 amino acids. CDR3 in amino acids: CASSQERDSWETQYF. The CDR3 DNA reads as TGCGCCAGCAGCCAAGAGAGGGACAGTTGGGAGACCCAGTACTTC.

V is TRBV6-2 or TRBV6-3 and J is TRBJ2-5; 9 bases line up with TRBD1. V lost 8 bases, J lost 6 bases, and 10 bases stayed unmatched. Germline V gene sequence: CDR1 MNHEY, CDR2 SVGEGT. The CDR3 loop spans 14 amino acids. For the CDR3, the DNA is TGTGCCAGCTGTTGGGGGACAGGGTGGAAGACCCAGTACTTC. Translated: CASCWGTGWKTQYF.

The chain recombines TRBV4-1 with TRBJ2-3; no clear D. Trimming stripped 4 bases from V and 0 bases from J, with 11 bases between. The CDR3 contains 15 residues. Per germline, CDR1 MGHRA and CDR2 YSYEKL. CDR3 nucleotide sequence: TGCGCCAGCAGCCCAATCCCCGGGAGCACAGATACGCAGTATTTT. It specifies CASSPIPGSTDTQYF.

This clonotype was counted between two and nine times. This chain uses TRBV2 with TRBJ2-7; D possibly corresponds to TRBD2 (6 bases). V lost 2 bases and J 6 bases, leaving 17 bases between the germline ends. Germline values: CDR1 SNHLY, CDR2 FYNNEI. The CDR3 covers 15 residues. The CDR3 nucleotides read TGTGCCAGCAGTGAACTAGGGCAGGGCGGGACCGAGCAGTACGTC. It codes for CASSELGQGGTEQYV.

This clonotype has at least ten counts. V gene TRBV7-2 combines with J gene TRBJ2-7; the D gene could be TRBD1 or TRBD2 (5 bases each). Trimming cost V 0 bases and J 6 bases, with 6 bases left between them. The CDR3 runs 12 residues. The germline CDR1 and CDR2 sequences are SGHTA and FQGNSA. The CDR3 DNA sequence: TGTGCCAGCAGCTTAGCGGGGGTCGAGCAGTACGTC. Translation: CASSLAGVEQYV.

The V call is TRBV7-2, the J call TRBJ1-1; tentatively, D is TRBD1 (5 bases). The CDR3 contains 15 residues. The V end lost 5 bases, the J end lost 3 bases, and 16 bases lay between the germline ends. Germline CDR1 reads SGHTA; CDR2 reads FQGNSA. The CDR3 region has the DNA TGTGCCAGCAGCATAGGGGTAGGGAGGTACACTGAAGCTTTCTTT. This codes for CASSIGVGRYTEAFF.

In its sample, this clonotype was seen a few times. Germline and junction disagree at one end, which may indicate a read error. The genes are TRBV19 and TRBJ2-5; a weak D match, TRBD2 (5 bases). Germline V gives CDR1 LNHDA, CDR2 SQIVND (reference sequence). The CDR3 is 15 amino acids. CDR3 DNA: TGTGCCAGTAGTATAGAAGGACTGGACCAAGTGACCCAGTACTTC. Encoded protein: CASSIEGLDQVTQYF.

This clonotype has only a few counts. The chain employs TRBV6-2 or TRBV6-3 and TRBJ2-2, with D maybe TRBD1 (6 bases). The V end was cut by 1 base, the J end by 2 bases, with 11 bases between. CDR3 size: 16 residues. The germline V gene encodes CDR1 MNHEY and CDR2 SVGEGT. CDR3 residues: CASSYYQGPNTGELFF. The CDR3 coding sequence is TGTGCCAGCAGTTACTATCAGGGGCCTAACACCGGGGAGCTGTTTTTT.

This clonotype was counted only a few times. V usage is TRBV4-3 and J usage is TRBJ2-1; TRBD2 agrees at 11 bases. The CDR3 is 18 amino acids. The junction had 13 bases not matched to a gene; V was cut back by 5 bases and J by 4 bases. From germline, CDR1 is LGHNA and CDR2 YSLEER. CDR3 loop: CASSSSGTSGMGYNEQFF. In nucleotides, the CDR3 is TGCGCCAGCAGCTCTTCCGGGACTAGCGGCATGGGGTACAATGAGCAGTTCTTC.

J is TRBJ2-7 and V is TRBV12-3 or TRBV12-4; TRBD2 might be the D (6 bases). This CDR3 has 12 amino acids. The V end lost 3 bases, the J end lost 5 bases, and 8 bases lay between the germline ends. CDR3 residues: CASSFGGNEQYF. CDR3 bases: TGTGCCAGCAGTTTTGGGGGGAACGAGCAGTACTTC.

The chain joins TRBV12-3 or TRBV12-4 to TRBJ2-3; 9 nucleotides agree with TRBD2. Trimming removed 5 bases from V and 4 bases from J; junction bases left unmatched: 10. The CDR3 is 16 residues long. This CDR3 is CASSLPLAGLADTQYF. In nucleotides, the CDR3 is TGTGCCAGCAGTCTACCGCTAGCGGGACTGGCAGATACGCAGTATTTT.

There are many counts of this clonotype. The rearrangement links TRBV7-2 to TRBJ1-2, with 8 bases lining up with TRBD1. Trimming took 6 bases from V and 4 from J; bases not matched to a gene: 4. This CDR3 contains 13 residues. Germline V CDR1 and CDR2: SGHTA, FQGNSA. The CDR3 DNA reads TGTGCCAGCAGGACAGGGGATAGCTATGGCTACACCTTC. Translating gives CASRTGDSYGYTF.

The V call is TRBV20-1, the J call TRBJ1-5; D is ambiguous. The CDR3 totals 13 residues. Germline V CDR1 and CDR2: DFQATT, SNEGSKA (reference sequence). The CDR3, as DNA: TGCAGCGCCATAAAGTCTCGCAATCAGCCCCAGCATTTT. Its protein product is CSAIKSRNQPQHF.

This clonotype was seen just once. The rearrangement links TRBV4-3 to TRBJ2-3; D is uncertain. V dropped 8 bases and J dropped 0 bases, with 12 bases sitting between them. CDR1 LGHNA and CDR2 YSLEER come from the germline V gene. CDR3 size: 14 residues. CDR3 coding DNA: TGCGCCAGCGGTGACGACACTAGCACAGATACGCAGTATTTT. This gives the protein CASGDDTSTDTQYF.

This clonotype appeared a few times. This chain links TRBV11-2 with TRBJ2-7, with 7 bases lining up with TRBD1. V was pared by 5 bases and J by 2 bases, with 9 bases of the junction left unmatched. CDR1 is SGHAT and CDR2 is FQNNGV in the germline V gene. The CDR3 totals 15 residues. CDR3 amino acids: CASSPMGTVTYEQYF. For the CDR3, the DNA is TGTGCCAGCAGCCCTATGGGGACAGTAACCTACGAGCAGTACTTC.

This clonotype was counted only a few times. The chain couples TRBV7-8 to TRBJ2-1, with D unresolved. The CDR3 has 15 residues. The germline V gene has CDR1 SGHVS and CDR2 FQNEAQ. Trimming took 1 base from V and 5 from J, leaving 12 bases between them. The CDR3, as DNA: TGTGCCAGCAGCTTAGGCAGGCTTCGGCACAATGAGCAGTTCTTC. This gives the protein CASSLGRLRHNEQFF. The full variable domain, with the rest looked up from reference TRBV7-8 and TRBJ2-1, is GAGVSQSPRYKVAKRGQDVALRCDPISGHVSLFWYQQALGQGPEFLTYFQNEAQLDKSGLPSDRFFAERPEGSVSTLKIQRTQQEDSAVYLCASSLGRLRHNEQFFGPGTRLTVL.